This entry lists 29 T cell receptor beta chains sequenced from one sample in a study of neurological immune-mediated disorders. TCRdb called the 5' RACE reads again in MiXCR, with one record for every CDR3 protein. Altogether tens of thousands of distinct CDR3 sequences are present, approximately 12% being singletons, with the ten largest covering roughly 10%. Sequenced: PBMCs. The receptors come from an older woman with HTLV-1-associated myelopathy (HAM/TSP).

This clonotype appeared many times. This chain joins TRBV7-3 and TRBJ2-1; the D gene is possibly TRBD1 (5 bases). This CDR3 is 12 amino acids long. Trimming pared 5 bases from V and 6 bases from J, leaving 8 bases between. Germline V lookup: CDR1 SGHTA, CDR2 FQGTGA. The CDR3 DNA reads as TGTGCCAGCAGCCAAACAGGCAATGAGCAGTTCTTC. Protein sequence: CASSQTGNEQFF.

This clonotype was counted ten times or more. This chain connects TRBV15 to TRBJ2-3; D tentatively fits TRBD1 or TRBD2 (5 bases each). V dropped 8 bases and J dropped 2 bases, with 17 bases sitting between them. CDR1 and CDR2 (germline): LNHNV, YYDKDF (reference sequence). This CDR3 region has 15 residues. DNA of the CDR3: TGTGCCACCGGGACGGGGCAGATCACCACAGATACGCAGTATTTT. Protein product: CATGTGQITTDTQYF.

As to this clonotype: Possible read error: a much larger clone is one base away. This chain links TRBV5-5 with TRBJ2-2; perhaps D is TRBD1 or TRBD2 (5 bases each). The CDR3 extends over 17 amino acids. Germline CDR1 SGHKS, CDR2 YYEKEE (reference sequence). V was cut by 4 bases and J by 4 bases, with 20 bases left in between. CDR3 sequence: CASSMRGQGKGTGELFF. CDR3 bases: TGTGCCAGCAGCATGAGGGGTCAAGGGAAGGGCACCGGGGAGCTGTTTTTT.

This clonotype was detected ten times or more. The chain employs TRBV12-3 or TRBV12-4 and TRBJ2-1; the match to TRBD2 covers 7 bases. Unmatched junction bases numbered 17, after V lost 6 bases and J lost 6 bases. The CDR3 totals 17 residues. This CDR3 is CASRQTFLREISNEQFF. Written as DNA, the CDR3 is TGTGCCAGCAGACAAACCTTCTTGCGGGAGATCAGCAATGAGCAGTTCTTC.

This clonotype was picked up many times. The genes are TRBV5-1 and TRBJ2-3, with 11 bases fitting TRBD1. J gave up 1 base and V 5 bases, and 3 bases lay outside the gene matches. The CDR3 runs to 15 residues. CDR1 SGHRS and CDR2 YFSETQ come from the germline V gene. CDR3 sequence reads: CASRWGQGGTDTQYF. The DNA of the CDR3 is TGCGCCAGCAGATGGGGACAGGGGGGCACAGATACGCAGTATTTT.

This clonotype was detected ten times or more. This chain uses TRBV20-1 with TRBJ2-3; no firm D call. The CDR3 consists of 14 residues. The germline CDR1 and CDR2 sequences are DFQATT and SNEGSKA (reference sequence). CDR3 nucleotides: TGCAGGACCGACTCGACCCTAGAATACGATACGCAGTATTTT. Translated: CRTDSTLEYDTQYF.

This clonotype came up a few times. The rearrangement links TRBV5-1 to TRBJ2-3, with 7 bases lining up with TRBD2. Trimming at V came to 0 bases and at J to 9 bases, leaving 10 bases not matched to a gene. There are 15 residues in the CDR3. The germline CDR1 and CDR2 sequences are SGHRS and YFSETQ. The CDR3 loop reads CASSLERGPRGTQYF. The CDR3 coding sequence is TGCGCCAGCAGCTTGGAGCGGGGTCCGCGCGGGACGCAGTATTTT.

This clonotype showed up many times. V gene TRBV5-1 combines with J gene TRBJ2-3; tentative D call: TRBD1 (5 bases). Trimming left V 2 bases short and J 1 base short, with 14 bases between. Germline V gene sequence: CDR1 SGHRS, CDR2 YFSETQ. There are 16 residues in the CDR3. The chain's CDR3 is CASSFLSDSGTDTQYF. The CDR3 bases are TGCGCCAGCAGCTTCCTATCAGACAGCGGCACAGATACGCAGTATTTT.

This clonotype appeared many times. The chain recombines TRBV9 with TRBJ2-3; 10 bases align to TRBD2. The junction had 4 bases not matched to a gene; V was cut back by 4 bases and J by 2 bases. The CDR3 is made up of 15 amino acids. Germline CDR1 reads SGDLS; CDR2 reads YYNGEE. The CDR3 spells CASSPGTSDTDTQYF. The CDR3 DNA follows: TGTGCCAGCAGCCCCGGGACTAGCGACACAGATACGCAGTATTTT.

This clonotype came up many times. The genes are TRBV7-3 and TRBJ2-1; 7 bases line up with TRBD2. The V segment lost 5 bases and the J segment 8 bases; nucleotides outside the gene matches: 18. Germline assignment: CDR1 SGHTA and CDR2 FQGTGA. The CDR3 has 17 amino acids. CDR3 sequence: CASSQVGGGASLDEQFF. DNA for the CDR3: TGTGCCAGCAGCCAAGTTGGGGGGGGAGCGAGTTTAGATGAGCAGTTCTTC.

This rearrangement joins TRBV11-2 to TRBJ2-7; 7 nucleotides match TRBD2. Germline V gene data show CDR1 as SGHAT and CDR2 as FQNNGV. This CDR3 is 16 amino acids long. J was trimmed by 3 bases and V by 3 bases; bases with no gene match: 11. CDR3 protein: CASSLNPGLAVYEQYF. CDR3 nucleotides: TGTGCCAGCAGCTTGAACCCGGGGCTAGCGGTCTACGAGCAGTACTTC.

The chain has TRBV18 and TRBJ1-4; tentative D call: TRBD1 (6 bases). In germline, CDR1 is KGHSH, CDR2 LQKENI. V was cut by 3 bases and J by 0 bases, with 17 bases left in between. The CDR3 runs to 18 residues. CDR3 region: CASSPVTGTSATNEKLFF. As DNA, the CDR3 is TGTGCCAGCTCACCCGTAACCGGGACAAGCGCAACTAATGAAAAACTGTTTTTT.

This clonotype has at least ten counts. The chain uses TRBV25-1 and TRBJ2-5; 16 bases are shared with TRBD2. Germline V CDR1 and CDR2: MGHDK, SYGVNS. With 5 bases clipped from V and 4 bases from J, the junction kept 10 bases outside the gene matches. The CDR3 extends over 18 amino acids. This chain's CDR3 is CASSSPGTSGRATETQYF. The CDR3 DNA follows: TGTGCCAGCAGTTCACCCGGGACTAGCGGGAGGGCCACAGAGACCCAGTACTTC.

This clonotype was counted many times. In DNA form, the CDR3 reads TGTGCCACCAGCAGAGATAGAAACTTTGCCTCCGAAGCTTTCTTT. The encoded protein is CATSRDRNFASEAFF. The rearrangement links TRBV15 to TRBJ1-1, with no clear D. The CDR3 has 15 residues. V was shortened by 0 bases and J by 8 bases, with 16 bases between the two germline ends. The germline V gene encodes CDR1 LNHNV and CDR2 YYDKDF (reference sequence).

At least ten counts were recorded for this clonotype. The chain uses TRBV12-3 or TRBV12-4 and TRBJ1-5; possible D gene TRBD1, 6 bases. Trimming took 9 bases from V and 7 from J, leaving 19 bases between them. The CDR3 is made up of 14 amino acids. Here the CDR3 DNA reads TGTGCCAGATTCAACAGGGTTTTCAAACAGCCCCAGCATTTT. Translating gives CARFNRVFKQPQHF.

In its sample, this clonotype was seen many times. The rearrangement uses TRBV7-2 and TRBJ1-5, with a tentative D call TRBD1 (6 bases). The germline V gene has CDR1 SGHTA and CDR2 FQGNSA. The germline V and J ends were trimmed by 5 bases and 5 bases, with 13 bases remaining between them. The CDR3 extends over 14 amino acids. CDR3 DNA: TGTGCCAGCAGCCTCACAGGGTCGGATCAGCCCCAGCATTTT. Translation: CASSLTGSDQPQHF.

This clonotype appeared many times. The J gene is TRBJ2-5, the V gene TRBV2, with D possibly matching TRBD1 (6 bases). CDR3 length equals 16 residues. V was shortened by 7 bases and J by 5 bases, with 23 bases between the two germline ends. Germline-derived CDR1 and CDR2 are SNHLY and FYNNEI. The CDR3 reads CASNQNLQGIGETQYF. CDR3 bases: TGTGCCAGCAACCAGAACCTACAGGGAATAGGGGAGACCCAGTACTTC.

This clonotype was picked up many times. This rearrangement joins TRBV10-3 to TRBJ1-2; maybe TRBD1 (5 bases). The CDR3 consists of 15 residues. Trimming took off 0 bases at V and 4 bases at J, with 12 bases between the two ends. Looked up from germline, CDR1 is ENHRY and CDR2 is SYGVKD. The CDR3, as DNA: TGTGCCATCAGTGAGTCTTGGGACGTCAGCTATGGCTACACCTTC. Translating it yields CAISESWDVSYGYTF.

This clonotype was detected ten times or more. This chain joins TRBV7-2 and TRBJ2-7; D may correspond to TRBD1 or TRBD2 (6 bases each). Germline values: CDR1 SGHTA, CDR2 FQGNSA. The CDR3 is 18 residues long. The V end was cut by 5 bases, the J end by 2 bases, with 25 bases between. The CDR3, as DNA: TGTGCCAGCAGCCCTACCTACCCTTGGCGGGACATGACCTACGAGCAGTACTTC. Translation gives CASSPTYPWRDMTYEQYF.

The sample holds many counts of this clonotype. This chain's CDR3 is CASSMPGEEFTQYF. CDR3 bases: TGTGCCAGCAGTATGCCGGGGGAAGAGTTCACCCAGTACTTC. The V and J genes are TRBV27 and TRBJ2-5, with TRBD2 as a possible D gene (6 bases). V dropped 5 bases and J dropped 8 bases, with 18 bases sitting between them. Germline V gene lookup returns CDR1 MNHEY and CDR2 SMNVEV (reference sequence). The CDR3 loop spans 14 amino acids.

Note on this clonotype: Since a much larger clone is just one base distant, this may be a read error. J is TRBJ2-5 and V is TRBV6-1; TRBD1 might be the D (6 bases). The germline V and J ends were trimmed by 5 bases and 2 bases, with 15 bases remaining between them. Germline CDR1 MNHNS, CDR2 SASEGT. The CDR3 has 15 residues. In nucleotides, the CDR3 is TGTGCCAGCAGTTGCAGGGGCCGGCGGCAAGAGACCCAGTACTTC. Protein product: CASSCRGRRQETQYF.

This clonotype was counted ten times or more. The chain carries TRBV28 and TRBJ1-1, with unresolved D. V lost 6 bases to trimming and J lost 11 bases, with 13 bases between them. CDR1 and CDR2 (germline): MDHEN, SYDVKM. The CDR3 contains 11 residues. CDR3 region: CASRQKKRAFF. In nucleotides, the CDR3 is TGTGCCAGCAGACAGAAAAAAAGGGCTTTCTTT.

This clonotype was detected many times. This chain links TRBV5-6 with TRBJ2-3, with a possible D match to TRBD2 (5 bases). The CDR3 sequence is 15 residues long. V was cut by 4 bases and J by 0 bases, with 12 bases left in between. Germline CDR1 reads SGHDT; CDR2 reads YYEEEE. The CDR3 region is CASSVSDDSTDTQYF. The DNA for the CDR3 is TGTGCCAGCAGCGTTAGCGACGATAGCACAGATACGCAGTATTTT.

There are many counts of this clonotype. The CDR3 loop reads CASRKRLWETQYF. The DNA of the CDR3 is TGTGCCAGCAGGAAGCGGTTGTGGGAGACCCAGTACTTC. V gene TRBV12-3 or TRBV12-4 combines with J gene TRBJ2-5; the D gene is possibly TRBD2 (5 bases). CDR3 length: 13 amino acids. Trimming took 6 bases from V and 5 from J, leaving 13 bases between them.

This clonotype has at least ten counts. The genes are TRBV20-1 and TRBJ1-1; 8 nucleotides agree with TRBD1. J gave up 6 bases and V 6 bases, and 3 bases lay outside the gene matches. Germline V gene sequence: CDR1 DFQATT, CDR2 SNEGSKA (reference sequence). The CDR3 length is 11 residues. CDR3 coding DNA: TGCAGTGCCGCGGACAGGGCTGAAGCTTTCTTT. Amino acids: CSAADRAEAFF.

Here the CDR3 DNA reads TGCGCCAGCAGCCACCGGGACTGGCAGTTCTTC. It translates to CASSHRDWQFF. V gene TRBV4-1 combines with J gene TRBJ2-1; tentative D call: TRBD2 (6 bases). Germline V gives CDR1 MGHRA, CDR2 YSYEKL. This CDR3 comprises 11 residues. V was shortened by 3 bases and J by 12 bases, with 9 bases between the two germline ends.

This clonotype came up many times. Here the CDR3 reads CASRATSGRMYEQYF. For the CDR3, the DNA is TGTGCCAGCCGTGCGACTAGCGGGAGGATGTACGAGCAGTACTTC. V gene TRBV27 combines with J gene TRBJ2-7, with 13 bases lining up with TRBD2. The germline V gene has CDR1 MNHEY and CDR2 SMNVEV (reference sequence). The CDR3 extends over 15 amino acids. After removal of 8 bases from V and 4 bases from J, the junction contained 8 bases not matched to a gene.

This clonotype was seen repeatedly, ten times or more. J is TRBJ2-7 and V is TRBV4-1, with D unresolved. V dropped 2 bases and J dropped 9 bases, with 14 bases sitting between them. Germline loops: CDR1 MGHRA, CDR2 YSYEKL. The CDR3 is 13 amino acids. The CDR3 bases are TGCGCCAGCAGCCAAACCCCCCCGGGTGGGCAGTACTTC. This codes for CASSQTPPGGQYF.

This clonotype was counted between two and nine times. V and J are TRBV5-1 and TRBJ1-1; 7 nucleotides match TRBD1. V lost 1 base and J lost 3; bases outside the gene matches: 3. Germline CDR1 and CDR2: SGHRS and YFSETQ. This CDR3 spans 14 amino acids. The chain's CDR3 is CASSLSTGDTEAFF. The DNA of the CDR3 is TGCGCCAGCAGCTTGAGTACAGGGGACACTGAAGCTTTCTTT.